These 29 T cell receptor beta chains originate from one sample sequenced in a study of blood T cell repertoires in COVID-19. This table comes from immunoSEQ multiplex PCR, and its TCRdb copy is limited to in-frame clones, with some not included. The sample yields 55,000 to 75,000 clones, around 88% seen once. The sample taken for sequencing was peripheral blood. These receptors were collected from a human donor in a cohort sampled during active COVID-19.

The rearrangement joins TRBV30 to TRBJ2-4; D ambiguous. Per the germline V gene, CDR1 is GTSNPN and CDR2 is SVGIG (reference sequence). The CDR3 is 16 residues long. Trimming removed 4 bases from V and 0 bases from J, with 16 bases in between. In nucleotides, the CDR3 is TGTGCCTGGAAAGTCCATACGACTTTAGCCAAAAACATTCAGTACTTC. It encodes CAWKVHTTLAKNIQYF.

There are a few counts of this clone. The chain carries TRBV6-1 and TRBJ1-4; no clear D gene. The CDR3 has 13 amino acids. Germline V gives CDR1 MNHNS, CDR2 SASEGT. Trimming removed 2 bases at V and 8 bases at J, with 9 bases between. CDR3 DNA sequence: TGTGCCAGCAGTGAATGGCCCGGGGAAAAACTGTTTTTT. Its protein product is CASSEWPGEKLFF.

The V and J genes are TRBV5-6 and TRBJ1-1; perhaps TRBD1 as D (6 bases). CDR1 is SGHDT and CDR2 is YYEEEE in the germline V gene. The CDR3 consists of 17 residues. Trimming pared 0 bases from V and 4 bases from J, leaving 19 bases between. CDR3 sequence reads: CASSLDFGLGRGTEAFF. In DNA, the CDR3 is TGTGCCAGCAGCTTGGATTTCGGGTTGGGCAGGGGCACTGAAGCTTTCTTT.

The chain links TRBV30 to TRBJ2-3; 8 bases map to TRBD2. The ends lost 2 bases at V and 5 bases at J; junction bases unmatched: 9. Germline V gene lookup returns CDR1 GTSNPN and CDR2 SVGIG (reference sequence). The CDR3 has 15 residues. The CDR3 loop is CAWSLKAGVGDTQYF. CDR3 nucleotides: TGTGCCTGGAGTTTAAAAGCGGGAGTTGGAGATACGCAGTATTTT.

This sequence joins TRBV5-6 and TRBJ2-1, with a tentative D call TRBD2 (6 bases). Germline V CDR1 and CDR2: SGHDT, YYEEEE. The CDR3 runs to 15 residues. V shed 1 base and J shed 4 bases, with 12 bases lying between them. The CDR3 sequence: CASSLFSGQYNEQFF. The CDR3 coding sequence is TGTGCCAGCAGCTTGTTCAGCGGGCAGTACAATGAGCAGTTCTTC.

CDR3 protein: CASSEAGVHEQYF. As DNA, the CDR3 is TGTGCCAGCAGCGAGGCAGGGGTCCACGAGCAGTACTTC. The V call is TRBV6-6, the J call TRBJ2-7; D perhaps matches TRBD1 (6 bases). The CDR3 consists of 13 residues. Germline V gives CDR1 MNHNY, CDR2 SVGAGI (reference sequence). V was cut by 6 bases and J by 5 bases, with 14 bases left in between.

J is TRBJ2-1 and V is TRBV25-1, with 9 bases identical to TRBD1. Germline CDR1 is MGHDK and CDR2 is SYGVNS. The CDR3 totals 15 residues. The V gene end was trimmed by 6 bases and the J gene end by 5 bases; junction bases not matched to a gene: 8. The DNA of the CDR3 is TGTGCCAGCAGAGCCGGGACAGGGTGGGACAATGAGCAGTTCTTC. Its translation: CASRAGTGWDNEQFF.

The CDR3 DNA is TGTGCCAGCAGCCAAGATCAGACTAGCGGAGGCTACGAGCAGTACTTC. Amino acids: CASSQDQTSGGYEQYF. This chain joins TRBV4-2 and TRBJ2-7; TRBD2 agrees at 9 bases. Trimming cost V 0 bases and J 3 bases; bases outside gene matches: 6. In germline, CDR1 is LGHNA, CDR2 YNFKEQ. This CDR3 is built from 16 residues.

The V call is TRBV5-1, the J call TRBJ2-1; no reliable D call. The V gene's germline CDR1 is SGHRS and CDR2 YFSETQ. Between the trimmed V and J ends, which lost 4 bases and 7 bases, there was a span of 15 bases. This CDR3 is 14 amino acids long. The CDR3 DNA reads as TGCGCCAGCAGCCCAGAAGTTGGCATGAATGAGCAGTTCTTC. It specifies CASSPEVGMNEQFF.

V is TRBV5-8 and J is TRBJ1-1; tentative D call: TRBD1 (6 bases). V was clipped by 5 bases and J by 1 base, with 15 bases between them. Germline-derived CDR1 and CDR2 are SGHTS and YDEGEE. CDR3 length: 15 residues. CDR3 sequence (DNA): TGTGCCAGCAGTATAGGACAGTCGAGGAACACTGAAGCTTTCTTT. Translating gives CASSIGQSRNTEAFF.

This chain connects TRBV7-8 to TRBJ2-7; TRBD2 matches at 8 bases. This CDR3 contains 18 residues. V lost 5 bases to trimming and J lost 2 bases; unmatched junction nucleotides: 17. Germline CDR1 is SGHVS and CDR2 is FQNEAQ. CDR3 sequence: CASSLTPRGGARPYEQYF. In nucleotides, the CDR3 is TGTGCCAGCAGCCTTACGCCCCGGGGGGGCGCCCGGCCCTACGAGCAGTACTTC. The full variable domain, with the rest looked up from reference TRBV7-8 and TRBJ2-7, is GAGVSQSPRYKVAKRGQDVALRCDPISGHVSLFWYQQALGQGPEFLTYFQNEAQLDKSGLPSDRFFAERPEGSVSTLKIQRTQQEDSAVYLCASSLTPRGGARPYEQYFGPGTRLTVT.

This clone was seen once. This chain joins TRBV6-2 or TRBV6-3 and TRBJ1-5; no firm D call. The V and J ends lost 7 bases and 6 bases respectively, with 13 bases between them. From germline, CDR1 is MNHEY and CDR2 SVGEGT. The CDR3 runs to 13 residues. The CDR3 is CASTPTTVQPQHF. CDR3 DNA sequence: TGTGCCAGCACCCCAACTACGGTTCAGCCCCAGCATTTT.

The chain recombines TRBV3-1 (or the pseudogene TRBV3-2) with TRBJ2-7, with 8 bases matching TRBD1. Germline loops: CDR1 LGHDT, CDR2 YNNKEL (reference sequence). The J segment lost 8 bases and the V segment lost 1 base, leaving 4 bases of the junction unmatched. The CDR3 has 13 residues. DNA for the CDR3: TGTGCCAGCAGCCAAGGGACAGGGTTAAAGCAGTACTTC. Amino acid sequence: CASSQGTGLKQYF.

This chain links TRBV11-1 with TRBJ2-7; possibly TRBD2 for D (5 bases). Germline lookup yields CDR1 SGHAT and CDR2 FQDESV (reference sequence). The CDR3 totals 16 residues. V lost 5 bases to trimming and J lost 6 bases, with 23 bases between them. The CDR3 loop is CASSPWWSGGVSEQYF. CDR3 sequence (DNA): TGTGCCAGCAGCCCGTGGTGGAGCGGCGGAGTCTCCGAGCAGTACTTC.

The chain carries TRBV24-1 and TRBJ2-1, with 9 bases aligning to TRBD1. Germline V gene lookup returns CDR1 KGHDR and CDR2 SFDVKD. This CDR3 has 16 residues. Trimming cost V 1 base and J 14 bases; bases outside gene matches: 14. CDR3 region: CATSDFQPGQGCVEFF. The CDR3 DNA reads as TGTGCCACCAGTGATTTTCAACCGGGACAGGGCTGTGTAGAGTTCTTC.

The sample holds a few counts of this clone. V and J are TRBV6-5 and TRBJ1-4; D might be TRBD1 (5 bases). Looked up from germline, CDR1 is MNHEY and CDR2 is SVGAGI. The CDR3 is 15 amino acids. Trimming took 7 bases from V and 0 from J, leaving 12 bases between them. CDR3 loop: CASILTVATNEKLFF. CDR3 DNA sequence: TGTGCCAGCATTCTGACAGTTGCAACTAATGAAAAACTGTTTTTT.

This chain links TRBV7-2 with TRBJ1-1, with D tentatively TRBD1 (6 bases). The CDR3 sequence is 15 residues long. V lost 4 bases and J lost 1, with 13 bases in between. The germline CDR1 and CDR2 sequences are SGHTA and FQGNSA. CDR3 residues: CASSSRGGANTEAFF. The CDR3 coding sequence is TGTGCCAGCAGCTCACGTGGGGGGGCGAACACTGAAGCTTTCTTT.

This chain uses TRBV5-1 with TRBJ2-7; TRBD2 matches at 10 bases. V was pared by 4 bases and J by 0 bases, with 4 bases of the junction left unmatched. The germline gives CDR1 SGHRS, CDR2 YFSETQ. The CDR3 runs to 15 residues. Here the CDR3 reads CASSPGLAASYEQYF. CDR3 bases: TGCGCCAGCAGCCCAGGACTAGCGGCCTCCTACGAGCAGTACTTC.

The chain couples TRBV7-9 to TRBJ2-1; D may be TRBD1 (5 bases). The CDR3 runs 14 residues. Germline values: CDR1 SEHNR, CDR2 FQNEAQ (reference sequence). V was clipped by 2 bases and J by 7 bases, with 12 bases between them. CDR3 sequence (DNA): TGTGCCAGCAGCTTAACTATGACAGTGAATGAGCAGTTCTTC. Protein product: CASSLTMTVNEQFF. The whole variable domain, remainder taken from reference TRBV7-9 and TRBJ2-1, is DTGVSQNPRHKITKRGQNVTFRCDPISEHNRLYWYRQTLGQGPEFLTYFQNEAQLEKSRLLSDRFSAERPKGSFSTLEIQRTEQGDSAMYLCASSLTMTVNEQFFGPGTRLTVL.

The chain carries TRBV6-5 and TRBJ1-2, with a tentative D call TRBD1 (5 bases). The CDR3 is made up of 13 amino acids. CDR1 and CDR2 (germline): MNHEY, SVGAGI. Trimming shortened V by 8 bases and J by 1 base, and 11 bases separated the two germline ends. For the CDR3, the DNA is TGTGCCAGCCACGGGGGGAGTAACTATGGCTACACCTTC. Amino acid sequence: CASHGGSNYGYTF.

The genes are TRBV11-1 and TRBJ2-3, with 7 bases fitting TRBD2. The germline V gene has CDR1 SGHAT and CDR2 FQDESV (reference sequence). J lost 8 bases, V lost 1 base, and 6 bases had no gene match. There are 14 residues in the CDR3. This CDR3 reads CASSLDLGGTTQYF. CDR3 coding DNA: TGTGCCAGCAGCTTAGATCTCGGGGGGACTACGCAGTATTTT.

This sequence joins TRBV2 and TRBJ1-2, with D unresolved. The CDR3 totals 13 residues. CDR1 and CDR2 (germline): SNHLY, FYNNEI. The V end was cut by 1 base, the J end by 2 bases, with 5 bases between. CDR3 nucleotide sequence: TGTGCCAGCAGTGAAGACCAGAACTATGGCTACACCTTC. Its translation: CASSEDQNYGYTF. Based on the CDR3 plus reference TRBV2 and TRBJ1-2, the full variable domain is EPEVTQTPSHQVTQMGQEVILRCVPISNHLYFYWYRQILGQKVEFLVSFYNNEISEKSEIFDDQFSVERPDGSNFTLKIRSTKLEDSAMYFCASSEDQNYGYTFGSGTRLTVV.

V usage is TRBV20-1 and J usage is TRBJ2-2, with TRBD2 matching 9 bases. CDR1 and CDR2 from the germline V gene are DFQATT and SNEGSKA (reference sequence). The CDR3 is made up of 16 amino acids. V gave up 3 bases and J gave up 6 bases; unmatched junction bases: 11. In nucleotides, the CDR3 is TGCAGTGCTAGTTCCTTGGCGAGCGGGGGGTCCGGGGAGCTGTTTTTT. Translated, it gives CSASSLASGGSGELFF.

V is TRBV18 and J is TRBJ2-1, with 9 bases aligning to TRBD2. The length of the CDR3 is 14 residues. The V segment lost 8 bases and the J segment 12 bases; nucleotides outside the gene matches: 14. Germline-derived CDR1 and CDR2 are KGHSH and LQKENI. CDR3 in amino acids: CASLKREDNMVQFF. DNA for the CDR3: TGTGCCAGCCTAAAGCGGGAGGACAACATGGTGCAGTTCTTC.

The count of this clone is one. The rearrangement links TRBV5-1 to TRBJ1-1, with a weak D call TRBD1 (6 bases). Germline loops: CDR1 SGHRS, CDR2 YFSETQ. CDR3 length: 15 residues. The V end lost 2 bases, the J end lost 1 base, and 12 bases lay between the germline ends. The CDR3 region is CASSFGGLGNTEAFF. CDR3 DNA: TGCGCCAGCAGCTTTGGGGGCTTGGGGAACACTGAAGCTTTCTTT.

This chain links TRBV3-1 (or the pseudogene TRBV3-2) with TRBJ2-1, with 14 bases fitting TRBD2. Germline CDR1 LGHDT, CDR2 YNNKEL (reference sequence). The CDR3 runs 19 residues. Unmatched junction bases numbered 15, after V lost 3 bases and J lost 8 bases. The DNA for the CDR3 is TGTGCCAGCAGCCAGGAAACCCCGGGACTAGCGGGAGTCAGATATGAGCAGTTCTTC. Its translation: CASSQETPGLAGVRYEQFF.

This clone was counted a single time. The gene calls are TRBV5-4 and TRBJ2-3; 7 nucleotides match TRBD1. The germline V gene has CDR1 SGHNT and CDR2 YYREEE (reference sequence). V lost 4 bases and J lost 2; bases outside the gene matches: 4. The CDR3 totals 14 residues. In DNA form, the CDR3 reads TGTGCCAGCAGCCAGGGACAGACCACAGATACGCAGTATTTT. It codes for CASSQGQTTDTQYF.

This sequence joins TRBV5-5 and TRBJ1-2, with 7 bases identical to TRBD1. The CDR3 is made up of 14 amino acids. Unmatched junction bases numbered 7, after V lost 0 bases and J lost 8 bases. The germline V gene encodes CDR1 SGHKS and CDR2 YYEKEE (reference sequence). In DNA form, the CDR3 reads TGTGCCAGCAGCTTGGTACGACAGGGCAGCGGCTACACCTTC. This sequence encodes CASSLVRQGSGYTF.

V and J are TRBV6-5 and TRBJ1-1; tentative D call: TRBD1 (5 bases). Germline assignment: CDR1 MNHEY and CDR2 SVGAGI. The CDR3 sequence is 14 residues long. Trimming took 6 bases from V and 10 from J, leaving 21 bases between them. The CDR3 nucleotides read TGTGCCAGCAGAGGGGTTGGGGTCCCTTTCTTAGCTTTCTTT. Protein: CASRGVGVPFLAFF.